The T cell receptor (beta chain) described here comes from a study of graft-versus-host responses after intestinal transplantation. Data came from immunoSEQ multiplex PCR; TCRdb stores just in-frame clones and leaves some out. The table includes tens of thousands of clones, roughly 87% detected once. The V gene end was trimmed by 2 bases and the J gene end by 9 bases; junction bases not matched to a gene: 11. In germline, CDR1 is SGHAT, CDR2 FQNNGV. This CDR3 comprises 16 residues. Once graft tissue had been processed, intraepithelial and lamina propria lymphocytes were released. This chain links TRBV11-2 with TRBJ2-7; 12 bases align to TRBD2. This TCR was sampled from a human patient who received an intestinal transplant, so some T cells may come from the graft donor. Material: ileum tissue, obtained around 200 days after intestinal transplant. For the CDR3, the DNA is TGTGCCAGCAGCTTACCGGGACTAGCGGGTGGGAGTGTGCAGTACTTC. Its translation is CASSLPGLAGGSVQYF.